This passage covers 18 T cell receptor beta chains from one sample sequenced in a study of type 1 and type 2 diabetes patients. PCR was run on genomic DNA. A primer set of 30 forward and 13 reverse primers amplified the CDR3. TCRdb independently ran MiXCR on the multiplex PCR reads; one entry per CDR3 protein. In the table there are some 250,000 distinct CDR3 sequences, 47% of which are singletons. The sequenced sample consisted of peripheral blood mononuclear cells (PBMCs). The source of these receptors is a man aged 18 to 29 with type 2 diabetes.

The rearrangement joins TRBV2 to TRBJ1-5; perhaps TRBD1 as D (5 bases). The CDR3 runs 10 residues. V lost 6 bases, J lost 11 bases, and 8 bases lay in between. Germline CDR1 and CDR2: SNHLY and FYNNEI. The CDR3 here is CASSGTAQHF. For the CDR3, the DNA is TGTGCCAGCAGCGGGACGGCCCAGCATTTT.

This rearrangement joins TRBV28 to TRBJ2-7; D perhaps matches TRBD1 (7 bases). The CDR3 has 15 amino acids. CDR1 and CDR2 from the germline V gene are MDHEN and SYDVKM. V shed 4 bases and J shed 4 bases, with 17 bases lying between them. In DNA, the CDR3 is TGTGCCAGCAGTTCCTTCAGGGGGGACGGATACGAGCAGTACTTC. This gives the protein CASSSFRGDGYEQYF.

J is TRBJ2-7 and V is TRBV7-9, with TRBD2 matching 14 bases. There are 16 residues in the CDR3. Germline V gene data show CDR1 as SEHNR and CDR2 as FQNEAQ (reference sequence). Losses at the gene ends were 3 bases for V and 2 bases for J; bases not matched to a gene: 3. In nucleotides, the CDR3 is TGTGCCAGCAGCTTCGGACTAGCGGGAGGCCCCTACGAGCAGTACTTC. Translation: CASSFGLAGGPYEQYF.

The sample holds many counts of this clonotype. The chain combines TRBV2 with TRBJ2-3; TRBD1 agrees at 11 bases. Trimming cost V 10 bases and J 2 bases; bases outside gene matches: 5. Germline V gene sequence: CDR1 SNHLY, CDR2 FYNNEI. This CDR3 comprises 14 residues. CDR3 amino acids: CATGQGAPTDTQYF. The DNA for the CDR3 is TGTGCCACCGGACAGGGGGCGCCCACAGATACGCAGTATTTT.

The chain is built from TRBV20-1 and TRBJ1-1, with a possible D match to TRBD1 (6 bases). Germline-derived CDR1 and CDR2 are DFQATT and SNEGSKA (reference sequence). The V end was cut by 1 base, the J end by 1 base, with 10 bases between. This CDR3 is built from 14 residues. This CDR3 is CSARGGAGNTEAFF. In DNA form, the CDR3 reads TGCAGTGCTAGAGGGGGGGCAGGGAACACTGAAGCTTTCTTT.

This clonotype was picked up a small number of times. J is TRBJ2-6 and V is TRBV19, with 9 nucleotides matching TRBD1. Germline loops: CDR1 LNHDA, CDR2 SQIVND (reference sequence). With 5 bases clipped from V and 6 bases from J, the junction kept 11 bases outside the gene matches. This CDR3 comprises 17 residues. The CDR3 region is CASSVSDRGFEANVLTF. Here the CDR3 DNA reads TGTGCCAGTAGTGTTTCGGACAGGGGTTTTGAGGCCAACGTCCTGACTTTC.

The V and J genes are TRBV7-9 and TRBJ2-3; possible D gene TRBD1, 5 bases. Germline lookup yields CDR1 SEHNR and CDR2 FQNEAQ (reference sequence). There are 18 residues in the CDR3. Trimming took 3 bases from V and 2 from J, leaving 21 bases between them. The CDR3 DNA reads TGTGCCAGCAGCTTCGAACAGGCCCATAGGCGGAACACAGATACGCAGTATTTT. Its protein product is CASSFEQAHRRNTDTQYF.

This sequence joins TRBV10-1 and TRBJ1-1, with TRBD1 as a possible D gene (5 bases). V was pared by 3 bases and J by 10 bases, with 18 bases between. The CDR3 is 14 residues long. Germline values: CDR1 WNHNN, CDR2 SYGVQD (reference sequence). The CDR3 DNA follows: TGCGCCAGCAGTGACTGGGGGACGGACCCGGGAGCTTTCTTT. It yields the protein CASSDWGTDPGAFF.

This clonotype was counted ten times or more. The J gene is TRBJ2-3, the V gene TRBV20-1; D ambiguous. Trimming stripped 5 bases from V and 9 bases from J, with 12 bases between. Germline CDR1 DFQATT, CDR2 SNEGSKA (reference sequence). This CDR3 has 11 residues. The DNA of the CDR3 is TGCAGTGCTCCCGTAAGGACGACGCAGTATTTT. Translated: CSAPVRTTQYF.

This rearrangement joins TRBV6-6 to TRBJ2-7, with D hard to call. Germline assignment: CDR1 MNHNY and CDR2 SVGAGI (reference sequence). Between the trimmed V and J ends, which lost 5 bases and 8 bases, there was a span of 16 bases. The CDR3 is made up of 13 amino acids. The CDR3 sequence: CASSTEYSEKQYF. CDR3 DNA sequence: TGTGCCAGCAGTACGGAATATTCGGAAAAGCAGTACTTC.

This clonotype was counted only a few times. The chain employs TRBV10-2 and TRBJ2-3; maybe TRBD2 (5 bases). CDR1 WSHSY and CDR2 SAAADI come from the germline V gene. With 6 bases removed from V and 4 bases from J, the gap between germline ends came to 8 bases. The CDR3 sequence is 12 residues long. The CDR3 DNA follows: TGCGCCAGCAGGGAGGAACCAGATACGCAGTATTTT. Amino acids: CASREEPDTQYF.

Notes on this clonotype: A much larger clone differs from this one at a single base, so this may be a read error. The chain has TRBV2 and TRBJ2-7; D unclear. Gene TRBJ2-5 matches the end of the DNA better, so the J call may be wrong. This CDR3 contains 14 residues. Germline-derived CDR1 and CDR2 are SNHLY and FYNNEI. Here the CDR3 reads CASSKSSARETQYF. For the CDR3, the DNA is TGTGCCAGCAGTAAGTCTAGTGCCAGGGAGACCCAGTACTTC.

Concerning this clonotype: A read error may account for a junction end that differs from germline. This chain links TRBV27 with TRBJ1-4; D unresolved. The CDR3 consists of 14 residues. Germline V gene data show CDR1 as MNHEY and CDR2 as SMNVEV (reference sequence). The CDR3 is CASSPKGPNEKLLF. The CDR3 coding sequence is TGTGCCAGCAGTCCGAAGGGCCCTAATGAAAAACTGCTTTTT. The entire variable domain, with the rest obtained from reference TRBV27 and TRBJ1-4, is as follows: EAQVTQNPRYLITVTGKKLTVTCSQNMNHEYMSWYRQDPGLGLRQIYYSMNVEVTDKGDVPEGYKVSRKEKRNFPLILESPSPNQTSLYFCASSPKGPNEKLLFGSGTQLSVL.

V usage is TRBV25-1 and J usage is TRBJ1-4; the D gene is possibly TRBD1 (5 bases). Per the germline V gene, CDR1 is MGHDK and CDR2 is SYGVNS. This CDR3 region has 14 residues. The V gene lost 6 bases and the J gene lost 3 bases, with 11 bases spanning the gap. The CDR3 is CASRSPGANEKLFF. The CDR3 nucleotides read TGTGCCAGCAGGTCGCCGGGGGCTAATGAAAAACTGTTTTTT.

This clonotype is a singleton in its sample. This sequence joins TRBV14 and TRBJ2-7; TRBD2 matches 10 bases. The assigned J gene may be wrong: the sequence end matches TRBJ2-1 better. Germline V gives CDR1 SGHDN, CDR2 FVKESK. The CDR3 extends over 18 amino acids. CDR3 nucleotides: TGTGCCAGCAGCTCGGGGGAAATAGCGGGAGGACGGGGTGATGAGCAGTTCTTC. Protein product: CASSSGEIAGGRGDEQFF.

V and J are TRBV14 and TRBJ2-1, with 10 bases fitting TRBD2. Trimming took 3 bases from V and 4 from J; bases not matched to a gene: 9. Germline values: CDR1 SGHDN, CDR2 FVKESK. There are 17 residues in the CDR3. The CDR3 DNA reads TGTGCCAGCAGCCACCGCCTCGGACTAGCGGAATACAATGAGCAGTTCTTC. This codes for CASSHRLGLAEYNEQFF.

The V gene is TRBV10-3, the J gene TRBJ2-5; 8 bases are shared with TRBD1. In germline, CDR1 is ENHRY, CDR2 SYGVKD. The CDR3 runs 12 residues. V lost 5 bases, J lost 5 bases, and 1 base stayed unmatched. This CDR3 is CAISRTGETQYF. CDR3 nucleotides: TGTGCCATCAGTCGGACAGGGGAGACCCAGTACTTC.

Written as DNA, the CDR3 is TGCGCCAGCAGTGAGGACAGAGAGAAAGGCTACACCTTC. Translation gives CASSEDREKGYTF. The chain is built from TRBV10-2 and TRBJ1-2; D is possibly TRBD1 (5 bases). V lost 2 bases, J lost 8 bases, and 12 bases lay in between. The CDR3 spans 13 residues. Looked up from germline, CDR1 is WSHSY and CDR2 is SAAADI.